The 27 T cell receptor beta chains below come from one sample, sequenced in a study of T cells in Graves' hyperthyroidism and ophthalmopathy. Amplification of TCR beta CDR3 regions was performed using RNA transcripts as template. RT-PCR in the first round (using the HTBI primer set) targeted the TCR CDR3. TCRdb used MiXCR to reprocess the multiplex PCR reads, holding one entry per CDR3 protein. Of about 540,000 distinct CDR3 sequences in the sample, about half were seen once. Sequenced input: peripheral blood or thyroid tissue (not recorded which). The receptor source for this set is a woman between 18 and 29 years old with Graves' hyperthyroidism.

This clonotype was seen a handful of times. J is TRBJ1-1 and V is TRBV2, with D perhaps TRBD1 (6 bases). CDR3 length: 14 residues. Germline assignment: CDR1 SNHLY and CDR2 FYNNEI. V was shortened by 3 bases and J by 7 bases, with 15 bases between the two germline ends. CDR3 protein: CASSEAGAPNEAFF. The CDR3 nucleotides read TGTGCCAGCAGTGAGGCGGGGGCCCCTAATGAAGCTTTCTTT. Using reference TRBV2 and TRBJ1-1 for the parts outside the CDR3, the full variable domain is EPEVTQTPSHQVTQMGQEVILRCVPISNHLYFYWYRQILGQKVEFLVSFYNNEISEKSEIFDDQFSVERPDGSNFTLKIRSTKLEDSAMYFCASSEAGAPNEAFFGQGTRLTVV.

At least ten counts were recorded for this clonotype. The chain links TRBV19 to TRBJ1-5; 10 bases align to TRBD1. The CDR3 loop spans 15 amino acids. V was pared by 5 bases and J by 5 bases, with 6 bases of the junction left unmatched. Germline V CDR1 and CDR2: LNHDA, SQIVND (reference sequence). This chain's CDR3 is CASSPTGGGDQPQHF. The CDR3 nucleotides are TGTGCCAGTAGTCCGACAGGGGGCGGCGATCAGCCCCAGCATTTT.

Only one count was recorded for this clonotype. The chain recombines TRBV24-1 with TRBJ2-5, with 9 bases matching TRBD1. Germline V gene sequence: CDR1 KGHDR, CDR2 SFDVKD. Trimming cost V 7 bases and J 3 bases; bases outside gene matches: 5. There are 14 residues in the CDR3. The DNA for the CDR3 is TGTGCCACCAGCCGGGACAGGGAGGAAGAGACCCAGTACTTC. Protein: CATSRDREEETQYF.

The rearrangement uses TRBV7-2 and TRBJ1-3; D not certain. Germline V gene data show CDR1 as SGHTA and CDR2 as FQGNSA. V dropped 4 bases and J dropped 3 bases, with 10 bases sitting between them. This CDR3 has 14 residues. The CDR3, as DNA: TGTGCCAGCAGCTCGACGGCCATTGGAAACACCATATATTTT. Protein: CASSSTAIGNTIYF.

The CDR3 is CSASVRSRNGYTF. For the CDR3, the DNA is TGCAGTGCTAGCGTCCGATCCCGGAACGGCTACACCTTC. The V and J genes are TRBV20-1 and TRBJ1-2; D is undetermined. The germline CDR1 and CDR2 sequences are DFQATT and SNEGSKA (reference sequence). The CDR3 is 13 residues long. Deletions cut 3 bases from V and 8 bases from J, with 16 bases between.

This clonotype was seen just once. The rearrangement links TRBV2 to TRBJ2-2; the D gene is possibly TRBD2 (5 bases). Germline CDR1 is SNHLY and CDR2 is FYNNEI. The CDR3 is 16 residues long. V lost 4 bases to trimming and J lost 0 bases, with 12 bases between them. The CDR3 is CASSALRGANTGELFF. The CDR3 DNA sequence: TGTGCCAGCAGTGCGTTACGGGGTGCGAACACCGGGGAGCTGTTTTTT.

Comment on this clonotype: Mismatch with germline at one junction end may stem from a read error. The CDR3 DNA reads as TGTGCCAGCAGTTACCTGTGGCTCTACGAGCAGTACTTC. Translated: CASSYLWLYEQYF. The genes are TRBV10-3 and TRBJ2-7; D remains ambiguous. CDR3 size: 13 residues. Germline V gene data show CDR1 as ENHRY and CDR2 as SYGVKD.

This clonotype was counted at least ten times. The CDR3: CSASPVDRQETQYF. The CDR3 region has the DNA TGCAGTGCTTCGCCGGTAGACAGGCAAGAGACCCAGTACTTC. The gene calls are TRBV20-1 and TRBJ2-5; TRBD1 might be the D (6 bases). The ends were cut back, 5 bases at V and 2 bases at J, with 15 bases in the middle. The CDR3 loop spans 14 amino acids. Germline CDR1 is DFQATT and CDR2 is SNEGSKA (reference sequence).

The chain employs TRBV7-2 and TRBJ2-7; 10 positions match TRBD1. The germline V gene encodes CDR1 SGHTA and CDR2 FQGNSA. The V and J ends lost 0 bases and 1 base, in that order; junction bases with no gene match: 6. This CDR3 spans 17 amino acids. DNA for the CDR3: TGTGCCAGCAGCTTAGCGCCAAGGACAGGGGGGTCCTACGAGCAGTACTTC. It codes for CASSLAPRTGGSYEQYF. Filled out from reference TRBV7-2 and TRBJ2-7, the complete variable domain reads GAGVSQSPSNKVTEKGKDVELRCDPISGHTALYWYRQSLGQGLEFLIYFQGNSAPDKSGLPSDRFSAERTGGSVSTLTIQRTQQEDSAVYLCASSLAPRTGGSYEQYFGPGTRLTVT.

This clonotype was picked up many times. The genes are TRBV24-1 and TRBJ1-1, with a possible D match to TRBD1 (6 bases). This CDR3 contains 17 residues. Trimming left V 3 bases short and J 1 base short, with 17 bases between. Germline CDR1 is KGHDR and CDR2 is SFDVKD. DNA for the CDR3: TGTGCCACCAGTGATGCTTACAGGGCAAAGGGGAACACTGAAGCTTTCTTT. This translates into CATSDAYRAKGNTEAFF.

For this clonotype: With a much larger clone just one base away, this may be a read error. This chain uses TRBV7-8 with TRBJ1-6; perhaps TRBD1 as D (5 bases). The V end lost 1 base, the J end lost 5 bases, and 12 bases lay between the germline ends. The CDR3 runs to 16 residues. Germline CDR1 is SGHVS and CDR2 is FQNEAQ. DNA for the CDR3: TGTGCCAGCAGCTTAGAGGTGGGGGACCATAATTCACCCCTCCACTTT. Its translation is CASSLEVGDHNSPLHF. Full variable domain (outside the CDR3, taken from reference TRBV7-8 and TRBJ1-6): GAGVSQSPRYKVAKRGQDVALRCDPISGHVSLFWYQQALGQGPEFLTYFQNEAQLDKSGLPSDRFFAERPEGSVSTLKIQRTQQEDSAVYLCASSLEVGDHNSPLHFGNGTRLTVT.

The CDR3 nucleotides are TGCAGCGCAGCCGGGGCATTACACTATGGCTACACCTTC. Translated: CSAAGALHYGYTF. The V call is TRBV29-1, the J call TRBJ1-2, with D possibly being TRBD1 (5 bases). In germline, CDR1 is SQVTM, CDR2 ANQGSEA. The V end was cut by 7 bases, the J end by 3 bases, with 15 bases between. The length of the CDR3 is 13 residues.

The chain links TRBV29-1 to TRBJ1-5; 8 nucleotides agree with TRBD1. J was trimmed by 5 bases and V by 7 bases; bases with no gene match: 7. The CDR3 contains 13 residues. From germline, CDR1 is SQVTM and CDR2 ANQGSEA. In DNA form, the CDR3 reads TGCAGCGCCGCGACAGGGGAAGATCAGCCCCAGCATTTT. It yields the protein CSAATGEDQPQHF.

This clonotype appeared a few times. The rearrangement links TRBV29-1 to TRBJ2-7; TRBD1 matches at 8 bases. Germline V gene lookup returns CDR1 SQVTM and CDR2 ANQGSEA. J gave up 5 bases and V 5 bases, and 5 bases lay outside the gene matches. The CDR3 has 12 amino acids. The CDR3 DNA is TGCAGCGTTCAACCGGACAGGGACGAGCAGTACTTC. This sequence encodes CSVQPDRDEQYF.

The rearrangement joins TRBV4-2 to TRBJ1-2; D unresolved. The CDR3 contains 14 residues. Germline CDR1 is LGHNA and CDR2 is YNFKEQ. Trimming removed 0 bases from V and 8 bases from J, with 13 bases in between. The CDR3: CASSQESGGPGYTF. CDR3 DNA: TGTGCCAGCAGCCAAGAGTCAGGAGGTCCCGGCTACACCTTC.

This clonotype was found a few times. Here the CDR3 reads CASSVQSAGGETQYF. CDR3 nucleotide sequence: TGTGCCAGCAGCGTACAATCAGCGGGAGGGGAGACCCAGTACTTC. The chain uses TRBV9 and TRBJ2-5; 10 positions agree with TRBD2. This CDR3 spans 15 amino acids. V trimming: 1 base; J trimming: 5 bases; junction bases outside the gene matches: 5. Germline loops: CDR1 SGDLS, CDR2 YYNGEE.

The chain employs TRBV20-1 and TRBJ2-3, with no clear D. Looked up from germline, CDR1 is DFQATT and CDR2 is SNEGSKA (reference sequence). The CDR3 totals 13 residues. The V gene lost 3 bases and the J gene lost 2 bases, with 9 bases spanning the gap. The chain's CDR3 is CSASPSNTDTQYF. The DNA of the CDR3 is TGCAGTGCTAGCCCCTCGAACACAGATACGCAGTATTTT.

J is TRBJ1-2 and V is TRBV29-1, with 10 positions matching TRBD1. Trimming took 0 bases from V and 6 from J; bases not matched to a gene: 4. The CDR3 is made up of 14 amino acids. Germline V gives CDR1 SQVTM, CDR2 ANQGSEA. CDR3 sequence: CSVEDRDRGDGYTF. As DNA, the CDR3 is TGCAGCGTTGAAGATCGGGACAGGGGCGATGGCTACACCTTC. Complete variable domain (other parts from reference TRBV29-1 and TRBJ1-2): SAVISQKPSRDICQRGTSLTIQCQVDSQVTMMFWYRQQPGQSLTLIATANQGSEATYESGFVIDKFPISRPNLTFSTLTVSNMSPEDSSIYLCSVEDRDRGDGYTFGSGTRLTVV.

J is TRBJ1-5 and V is TRBV24-1; no clear D gene. CDR1 and CDR2 from the germline V gene are KGHDR and SFDVKD. V was clipped by 3 bases and J by 4 bases, with 9 bases between them. CDR3 length equals 14 residues. This CDR3 is CATSDRDLNQPQHF. The CDR3 DNA reads as TGTGCCACCAGTGATAGGGATCTTAATCAGCCCCAGCATTTT.

This chain links TRBV7-9 with TRBJ2-7, with D perhaps TRBD1 or TRBD2 (5 bases each). Germline V gene lookup returns CDR1 SEHNR and CDR2 FQNEAQ (reference sequence). The length of the CDR3 is 15 residues. V lost 5 bases and J 6 bases, leaving 20 bases between the germline ends. CDR3 sequence (DNA): TGTGCCAGCAGCCAAGTACTACTCCCGAGGGGCGAGCAGTACTTC. Protein: CASSQVLLPRGEQYF.

Notes on this clonotype: Since a much larger clone is just one base distant, this may be a read error. The CDR3 DNA follows: TGCAGTGCTTGGGACGCCCAAGAGACCCAGTACTTC. The encoded protein is CSAWDAQETQYF. This chain uses TRBV20-1 with TRBJ2-5; D may correspond to TRBD1 or TRBD2 (5 bases each). Trimming left V 5 bases short and J 1 base short, with 8 bases between. The V gene's germline CDR1 is DFQATT and CDR2 SNEGSKA (reference sequence). The CDR3 is 12 amino acids.

The V and J genes are TRBV7-9 and TRBJ2-7; TRBD2 is a possible D gene (6 bases). Trimming removed 5 bases from V and 2 bases from J, with 16 bases in between. The CDR3 has 15 residues. The germline CDR1 and CDR2 sequences are SEHNR and FQNEAQ (reference sequence). CDR3 bases: TGTGCCAGCAGCGTCACGGGGGTGATACCCTACGAGCAGTACTTC. It specifies CASSVTGVIPYEQYF.

This clonotype was recorded many times. The chain has TRBV2 and TRBJ1-2; a possible D gene is TRBD1 (6 bases). The germline gives CDR1 SNHLY, CDR2 FYNNEI. The germline V and J ends were trimmed by 6 bases and 2 bases, with 10 bases remaining between them. The length of the CDR3 is 13 residues. The CDR3 region is CASSRQGNYGYTF. DNA of the CDR3: TGTGCCAGCAGCCGTCAGGGGAACTATGGCTACACCTTC.

This clonotype was recorded a few times. The V call is TRBV5-1, the J call TRBJ2-7, with 8 bases identical to TRBD1. In germline, CDR1 is SGHRS, CDR2 YFSETQ. The CDR3 loop spans 16 amino acids. V dropped 0 bases and J dropped 0; count of bases not matched to a gene: 5. CDR3 sequence (DNA): TGCGCCAGCAGCTTGGAAGGACAGGGATACTCCTACGAGCAGTACTTC. Its protein is CASSLEGQGYSYEQYF.

The chain uses TRBV24-1 and TRBJ1-2; maybe TRBD1 (5 bases). Per the germline V gene, CDR1 is KGHDR and CDR2 is SFDVKD. The CDR3 contains 13 residues. V dropped 4 bases and J dropped 13 bases, with 18 bases sitting between them. The CDR3 sequence is CATSDGTNYGGTF. The CDR3 region has the DNA TGTGCCACCAGTGACGGGACTAACTATGGCGGCACCTTC.

This clonotype was observed a few times. The chain links TRBV7-3 to TRBJ2-7; TRBD1 matches at 9 bases. Trimming cost V 4 bases and J 2 bases; bases outside gene matches: 6. CDR3 size: 15 residues. Germline CDR1 is SGHTA and CDR2 is FQGTGA. CDR3 coding DNA: TGTGCCAGCAGCTGGGGGGACAGGGCCCCCTACGAGCAGTACTTC. Protein: CASSWGDRAPYEQYF.

This clonotype was observed a handful of times. V usage is TRBV7-2 and J usage is TRBJ1-2; unclear D gene. V lost 1 base to trimming and J lost 10 bases, with 16 bases between them. CDR3 length: 14 residues. The germline gives CDR1 SGHTA, CDR2 FQGNSA. In DNA form, the CDR3 reads TGTGCCAGCAGCTTAGAGGGCACCTTAGGGCTCTACACCTTC. Translating it yields CASSLEGTLGLYTF.